This TCR beta chain was observed in a study of response to subunit inactivated influenza vaccine. Study-wide results and caveats: Authors suggested seasonal influenza vaccinations each recruit few new T cells.

CDR3 length: 16 amino acids. CDR1 is MNHEY, CDR2 SVGAGI, per germline. Trimming took 4 bases from V and 7 from J; bases not matched to a gene: 12. TCRdb analysed the RT-PCR reads with MiXCR anew, one entry per CDR3 protein. The table includes 500,000 to 700,000 distinct CDR3 sequences, roughly 25% detected once. As regards this clonotype: No antigen is known for it.

These data were likewise used in another study, on T cells expressing NK-cell markers. That source notes: Production of TCR beta cDNA relied on 5'RACE template switching with UMIs. Sequencing covered eight donors, seven HCMV-seropositive and one seronegative. NKG2C+ dominant clonotype frequencies in more than 5 donors were roughly 1.0-7.5% of CD8+ T cells. Whether expanded NKG2C+ T cell clones were HCMV specific stayed uncertain.

The material was CD4+ T cells sorted from PBMCs, obtained about 13 days after vaccination. The clonotype originates from a man aged 45 to 65 who received an inactivated influenza vaccine. V gene TRBV6-5 combines with J gene TRBJ1-2; TRBD1 agrees at 10 bases. The CDR3 is CASSSSKGQGEVGYTF. CDR3 in DNA: TGTGCCAGCAGTTCCTCCAAAGGACAGGGGGAGGTTGGCTACACCTTC.